The TCR beta chain under discussion was sequenced for a study of T-cell reconstitution after alpha-beta-depleted transplantation in children. Unique molecular identifiers were used to barcode this TCRbeta library. TCRdb reanalysed the PCR reads using MiXCR and keeps one entry per CDR3 protein. Here the sample spans hundreds of thousands of distinct CDR3 sequences, about 12% being singletons. Study-level results: From surviving recipient T cells and thymic progenitors came the high day-60 TCRbeta diversity observed in some patients. T cells produced anew were the main source of T-cell counts and diversity one year after transplant. Several hundred rapidly expanded clones from non-depleted graft cells reportedly supplied alpha-beta T cells about two months post-transplant.

CDR3 size: 13 residues. Germline V gives CDR1 SEHNR, CDR2 FQNEAQ (reference sequence). Trimming left V 3 bases short and J 8 bases short, with 13 bases between. To note about this clonotype: Its antigen is undetermined.

The TCR was taken from a girl aged 2-10 years with congenital amegakaryocytic thrombocytopenia, due to receive a stem cell transplant. Source: PBMCs, taken before TCRalphabeta/CD19-depleted stem cell transplant. V and J are TRBV7-9 and TRBJ1-2; no definite D call. DNA of the CDR3: TGTGCCAGCAGCTTCTATGAAGGGAACGGCTACACCTTC. This translates into CASSFYEGNGYTF.